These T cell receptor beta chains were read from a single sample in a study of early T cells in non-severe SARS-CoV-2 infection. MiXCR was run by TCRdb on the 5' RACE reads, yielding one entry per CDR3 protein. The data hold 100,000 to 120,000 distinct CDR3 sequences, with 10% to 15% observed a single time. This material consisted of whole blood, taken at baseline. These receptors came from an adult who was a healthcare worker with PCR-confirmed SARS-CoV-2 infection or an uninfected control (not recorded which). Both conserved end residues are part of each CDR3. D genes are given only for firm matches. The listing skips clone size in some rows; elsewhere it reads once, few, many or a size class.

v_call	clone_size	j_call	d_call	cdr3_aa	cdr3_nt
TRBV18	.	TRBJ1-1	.	CASSPPGQGFGRAEAFF	TGTGCCAGCTCACCACCGGGGCAGGGTTTCGGTAGAGCTGAAGCTTTCTTT
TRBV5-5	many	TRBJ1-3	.	CASSFAPGNTIYF	TGTGCCAGCAGCTTTGCACCTGGAAACACCATATATTTT
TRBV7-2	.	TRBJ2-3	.	CASSTRALATDTQYF	TGTGCCAGCAGCACAAGAGCGCTCGCAACAGATACGCAGTATTTT
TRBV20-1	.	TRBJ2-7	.	CSASDSSVSYEQYF	TGCAGTGCTTCCGACTCCTCCGTGTCGTACGAGCAGTACTTC
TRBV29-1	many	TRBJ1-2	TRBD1	CSAQLTGNYGYTF	TGCAGCGCCCAACTGACAGGGAACTATGGCTACACCTTC
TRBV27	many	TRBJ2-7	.	CASSLSLAAYEQYF	TGTGCCAGCAGTTTATCATTAGCCGCGTACGAGCAGTACTTC
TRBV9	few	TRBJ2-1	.	CASSKQGVPYNEQFF	TGTGCCAGCAGTAAGCAGGGAGTCCCGTACAATGAGCAGTTCTTC
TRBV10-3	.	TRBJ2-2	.	CAISVSSAGELFF	TGTGCCATCAGTGTATCGTCAGCCGGGGAGCTGTTTTTT
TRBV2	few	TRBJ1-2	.	CASSERPENYGYTF	TGTGCCAGCAGTGAACGTCCCGAGAACTATGGCTACACCTTC
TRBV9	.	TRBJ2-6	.	CASSSVLSGANVLTF	TGTGCCAGCAGCTCCGTACTCTCTGGGGCCAACGTCCTGACTTTC
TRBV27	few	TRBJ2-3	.	CASSFVSNTDTQYF	TGTGCCAGCAGTTTCGTCAGTAACACAGATACGCAGTATTTT
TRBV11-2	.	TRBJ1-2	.	CASSRQGGGGYTF	TGTGCCAGCAGCCGTCAGGGAGGGGGTGGCTACACCTTC
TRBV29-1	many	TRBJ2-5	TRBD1	CSVERPDREFETQYF	TGCAGCGTTGAACGCCCAGACAGGGAGTTTGAGACCCAGTACTTC